These 30 T cell receptor beta chains came from one sample sequenced in a study of cytomegalovirus exposure and HLA in healthy donors. In the PCR, 60 Vbeta and 13 Jbeta primers were used. Assay used: immunoSEQ multiplex PCR; TCRdb lists only in-frame clones, some missing. The sample yields about 160,000 clones, about four fifths seen once. The sequenced sample consisted of PBMCs. These receptors were taken from a woman in her 50s in good health and CMV-seronegative.

The V call is TRBV21-1, the J call TRBJ1-3; TRBD1, the table's D call, lacks a check against the DNA. TRBV21-1 is a known pseudogene. CDR3 length: 15 residues. The CDR3 DNA follows: TGTGCCAGCAGCCGCTCCGGGACAGCTGGAAACACCATATATTTT. It specifies CASSRSGTAGNTIYF.

V gene TRBV9 combines with J gene TRBJ2-5, with a tentative D call TRBD2 (7 bases). Trimming removed 0 bases at V and 4 bases at J, with 19 bases between. Germline values: CDR1 SGDLS, CDR2 YYNGEE. This CDR3 has 17 amino acids. The CDR3 spells CASSVGLGGGGGETQYF. The CDR3 DNA is TGTGCCAGCAGCGTAGGGTTGGGGGGCGGGGGAGGAGAGACCCAGTACTTC.

The gene calls are TRBV6-5 and TRBJ1-1; maybe TRBD1 (5 bases). Trimming pared 2 bases from V and 6 bases from J, leaving 16 bases between. The germline V gene encodes CDR1 MNHEY and CDR2 SVGAGI. This CDR3 comprises 15 residues. The CDR3 coding sequence is TGTGCCAGCAGTTACCGGGCAGGGCAGTTCGCTGAAGCTTTCTTT. It codes for CASSYRAGQFAEAFF.

The chain is built from TRBV5-1 and TRBJ2-1, with a tentative D call TRBD1 (5 bases). This CDR3 has 12 residues. Germline CDR1 is SGHRS and CDR2 is YFSETQ. Trimming cost V 4 bases and J 7 bases, with 9 bases left between them. CDR3 DNA: TGCGCCAGCAGCCCAGGGATAAATGAGCAGTTCTTC. This gives the protein CASSPGINEQFF.

This chain joins TRBV5-6 and TRBJ1-6; D is uncertain. CDR1 is SGHDT and CDR2 is YYEEEE in the germline V gene. The germline V and J ends were trimmed by 2 bases and 10 bases, with 13 bases remaining between them. This CDR3 has 14 residues. The CDR3 DNA reads TGTGCCAGCAGCTTACAGTTAGGGAGCTCACCCCTCCACTTT. It is translated as CASSLQLGSSPLHF.

V and J are TRBV4-1 and TRBJ2-5, with TRBD1 matching over 12 bases. Germline V lookup: CDR1 MGHRA, CDR2 YSYEKL. The CDR3 has 16 residues. V lost 5 bases to trimming and J lost 5 bases; unmatched junction nucleotides: 9. The CDR3 coding sequence is TGCGCCAGCAGCATATCCGGGACAGGGGGCTGGGAGACCCAGTACTTC. Its protein product is CASSISGTGGWETQYF.

The V and J genes are TRBV23-1 and TRBJ2-7; 10 bases align to TRBD2. TRBV23-1 counts as an open reading frame of uncertain function. The V and J ends lost 9 bases and 1 base, in that order; junction bases with no gene match: 9. The CDR3 sequence is 15 residues long. CDR3 sequence: CASPSGGSYSYEQYF. CDR3 DNA: TGCGCCAGTCCTAGCGGGGGTTCTTATTCCTACGAGCAGTACTTC.

The chain has TRBV9 and TRBJ1-3; the D is unclear. The germline gives CDR1 SGDLS, CDR2 YYNGEE. There are 13 residues in the CDR3. V dropped 1 base and J dropped 4 bases, with 6 bases sitting between them. The CDR3 DNA follows: TGTGCCAGCAGCGTAAATCAGGGAAACACCATATATTTT. Amino acid sequence: CASSVNQGNTIYF.

The chain employs TRBV7-2 and TRBJ1-1, with unresolved D. CDR3 size: 14 residues. Germline V gene lookup returns CDR1 SGHTA and CDR2 FQGNSA. Trimming shortened V by 1 base and J by 0 bases, and 6 bases separated the two germline ends. CDR3 nucleotides: TGTGCCAGCAGCTTAGGACACATGAACACTGAAGCTTTCTTT. Residues: CASSLGHMNTEAFF.

The V gene is TRBV28, the J gene TRBJ2-2; the D gene is possibly TRBD1 (6 bases). Germline lookup yields CDR1 MDHEN and CDR2 SYDVKM. Between the trimmed V and J ends, which lost 2 bases and 3 bases, there was a span of 10 bases. The CDR3 runs to 15 residues. The DNA of the CDR3 is TGTGCCAGCAGTTTACCGACAGGACACACCGGGGAGCTGTTTTTT. Translated, it gives CASSLPTGHTGELFF.

This clone was seen a single time. The genes are TRBV14 and TRBJ2-7, with unresolved D. V lost 0 bases to trimming and J lost 3 bases, with 12 bases between them. CDR3 size: 15 residues. CDR1 and CDR2 from the germline V gene are SGHDN and FVKESK. The chain's CDR3 is CASSQEGQAFYEQYF. The CDR3 DNA is TGTGCCAGCAGCCAAGAGGGTCAGGCCTTCTACGAGCAGTACTTC.

J is TRBJ2-2 and V is TRBV6-5, with TRBD1 matching 9 bases. V lost 8 bases, J lost 6 bases, and 10 bases stayed unmatched. CDR1 and CDR2 from the germline V gene are MNHEY and SVGAGI. The CDR3 sequence is 15 residues long. CDR3 in amino acids: CASHRDRALSGELFF. In DNA, the CDR3 is TGTGCCAGCCACCGGGACAGGGCTTTATCCGGGGAGCTGTTTTTT.

The genes are TRBV28 and TRBJ1-3, with D unclear. The CDR3 has 15 amino acids. Germline V gene data show CDR1 as MDHEN and CDR2 as SYDVKM. The germline V and J ends were trimmed by 5 bases and 0 bases, with 11 bases remaining between them. CDR3 in amino acids: CASSPVVDSGNTIYF. CDR3 in DNA: TGTGCCAGCAGTCCGGTCGTAGACTCTGGAAACACCATATATTTT.

This chain uses TRBV11-2 with TRBJ2-2; perhaps TRBD1 as D (5 bases). The CDR3 sequence is 16 residues long. Trimming pared 5 bases from V and 0 bases from J, leaving 13 bases between. Germline loops: CDR1 SGHAT, CDR2 FQNNGV. This chain's CDR3 is CASSMTVLPNTGELFF. As DNA, the CDR3 is TGTGCCAGCAGCATGACAGTTCTGCCGAACACCGGGGAGCTGTTTTTT. The full variable domain, in which reference TRBV11-2 and TRBJ2-2 provide the parts outside the CDR3, is EAGVAQSPRYKIIEKRQSVAFWCNPISGHATLYWYQQILGQGPKLLIQFQNNGVVDDSQLPKDRFSAERLKGVDSTLKIQPAKLEDSAVYLCASSMTVLPNTGELFFGEGSRLTVL.

The sample holds a few counts of this clone. The chain is built from TRBV4-3 and TRBJ1-6; D is unresolved. The germline V gene encodes CDR1 LGHNA and CDR2 YSLEER. V lost 0 bases and J 10 bases, leaving 13 bases between the germline ends. The CDR3 is 15 residues long. The CDR3 loop is CASSQDSGFQSPLHF. As DNA, the CDR3 is TGCGCCAGCAGCCAAGATTCAGGCTTCCAGTCACCCCTCCACTTT.

This clone showed up just once. The chain recombines TRBV27 with TRBJ2-5, with D perhaps TRBD2 (6 bases). The CDR3 runs to 15 residues. V lost 6 bases, J lost 5 bases, and 19 bases lay in between. Germline V gene sequence: CDR1 MNHEY, CDR2 SMNVEV (reference sequence). The CDR3 is CASRRGDWDWETQYF. CDR3 in DNA: TGTGCCAGCAGACGCGGGGACTGGGACTGGGAGACCCAGTACTTC.

V and J are TRBV21-1 and TRBJ2-5; the table gives TRBD2 as D, unverified against the DNA. TRBV21-1 is noted as a pseudogene. The CDR3 has 16 amino acids. CDR3 sequence (DNA): TGTGCCAGCAGCAAGCCATTACTAGCGGCCCAAGAGACCCAGTACTTC. It encodes CASSKPLLAAQETQYF.

This sequence joins TRBV14 and TRBJ1-4, with 9 bases fitting TRBD1. This CDR3 has 16 amino acids. The V segment lost 5 bases and the J segment 7 bases; nucleotides outside the gene matches: 11. CDR1 is SGHDN, CDR2 FVKESK, per germline. The CDR3 here is CASSSLGGTGSEKLFF. As DNA, the CDR3 is TGTGCCAGCAGCTCGCTGGGCGGGACAGGGAGTGAAAAACTGTTTTTT.

CDR3 region: CASIPSYRGDSWLAQYF. Written as DNA, the CDR3 is TGTGCCAGCATACCCTCTTACCGTGGGGACAGTTGGTTGGCCCAGTACTTC. The chain links TRBV27 to TRBJ2-5, with 7 bases lining up with TRBD1. The V gene's germline CDR1 is MNHEY and CDR2 SMNVEV (reference sequence). J gave up 9 bases and V 7 bases, and 23 bases lay outside the gene matches. The CDR3 spans 17 residues.

Points on this clone: Other nucleotide sequences from this sample produce the same CDR3. The genes are TRBV6-5 and TRBJ2-7, with D perhaps TRBD1 (5 bases). The V and J ends lost 0 bases and 3 bases respectively, with 9 bases between them. The CDR3 has 14 residues. Germline V gene lookup returns CDR1 MNHEY and CDR2 SVGAGI. The CDR3 coding sequence is TGTGCCAGCAGTTACTCCCAGGGTAGCTACGAGCAGTACTTC. Amino acids: CASSYSQGSYEQYF.

Remarks on this clone: Germline and junction disagree at one end, which may indicate a read error. This chain links TRBV15 with TRBJ2-3, with TRBD2 identical over 8 bases. Germline CDR1 LNHNV, CDR2 YYDKDF (reference sequence). The CDR3 has 13 residues. The CDR3 loop is CATSTKRREEACF. CDR3 in DNA: TGTGCCACCAGCACTAAGAGGCGGGAGGAGGCCTGTTTT.

CDR3 nucleotides: TGTGCCAGCAGTGCCTCGGTGGTGAGAGATGGACAGGGGTATGGCTACACCTTC. Protein: CASSASVVRDGQGYGYTF. The V gene is TRBV25-1, the J gene TRBJ1-2; 9 bases are a match to TRBD1. The germline V gene has CDR1 MGHDK and CDR2 SYGVNS. With 4 bases clipped from V and 5 bases from J, the junction kept 17 bases outside the gene matches. The CDR3 totals 18 residues.

The gene calls are TRBV28 and TRBJ1-1, with D hard to call. Trimming took off 5 bases at V and 5 bases at J, with 12 bases between the two ends. The CDR3 sequence is 13 residues long. Germline assignment: CDR1 MDHEN and CDR2 SYDVKM. DNA of the CDR3: TGTGCCAGCAGTCGGACTCGCCGGACTGAAGCTTTCTTT. It is translated as CASSRTRRTEAFF.

V usage is TRBV7-2 and J usage is TRBJ2-7, with D maybe TRBD1 (6 bases). V shed 7 bases and J shed 4 bases, with 20 bases lying between them. In germline, CDR1 is SGHTA, CDR2 FQGNSA. The CDR3 has 15 amino acids. The CDR3 region is CASTSRGYGSYEQYF. CDR3 nucleotides: TGTGCCAGCACCTCCAGGGGATACGGGTCTTACGAGCAGTACTTC.

In its sample, this clone was seen a few times. The chain joins TRBV18 to TRBJ1-1, with D tentatively TRBD1 (5 bases). This CDR3 has 14 amino acids. The germline CDR1 and CDR2 sequences are KGHSH and LQKENI. Trimming shortened V by 0 bases and J by 7 bases, and 12 bases separated the two germline ends. The CDR3 sequence is CASSPPLTAIEAFF. As DNA, the CDR3 is TGTGCCAGCTCACCACCGTTGACAGCCATTGAAGCTTTCTTT. The entire variable domain, with the rest obtained from reference TRBV18 and TRBJ1-1, is as follows: NAGVMQNPRHLVRRRGQEARLRCSPMKGHSHVYWYRQLPEEGLKFMVYLQKENIIDESGMPKERFSAEFPKEGPSILRIQQVVRGDSAAYFCASSPPLTAIEAFFGQGTRLTVV.

The rearrangement uses TRBV19 and TRBJ2-3, with 8 bases aligning to TRBD2. The length of the CDR3 is 14 residues. Trimming cost V 3 bases and J 4 bases; bases outside gene matches: 3. Germline loops: CDR1 LNHDA, CDR2 SQIVND (reference sequence). Here the CDR3 DNA reads TGTGCCAGTAGTATTAGCGGGGTGGCAGATACGCAGTATTTT. It is translated as CASSISGVADTQYF.

The V gene is TRBV5-4, the J gene TRBJ1-1; a weak D match, TRBD1 (6 bases). Trimming took off 3 bases at V and 5 bases at J, with 11 bases between the two ends. Germline loops: CDR1 SGHNT, CDR2 YYREEE (reference sequence). CDR3 length equals 13 residues. The CDR3: CASSSIQGTEAFF. The CDR3, as DNA: TGTGCCAGCAGCTCCATACAGGGTACTGAAGCTTTCTTT.

The chain employs TRBV6-1 and TRBJ2-5; D perhaps matches TRBD2 (7 bases). This CDR3 contains 14 residues. Germline V gene data show CDR1 as MNHNS and CDR2 as SASEGT. V gave up 4 bases and J gave up 5 bases, with 14 bases separating them. The chain's CDR3 is CASSVGGGAETQYF. Here the CDR3 DNA reads TGTGCCAGCAGTGTTGGAGGGGGGGCGGAGACCCAGTACTTC.

The V call is TRBV5-6, the J call TRBJ2-7, with TRBD1 matching 7 bases. The V segment lost 4 bases and the J segment 3 bases; nucleotides outside the gene matches: 4. This CDR3 has 13 residues. Germline loops: CDR1 SGHDT, CDR2 YYEEEE. The CDR3, as DNA: TGTGCCAGCAGCCAGACAGGGAACTACGAGCAGTACTTC. It yields the protein CASSQTGNYEQYF.

The chain links TRBV11-2 to TRBJ1-2; D remains unclear. The V gene lost 4 bases and the J gene lost 2 bases, with 11 bases spanning the gap. The CDR3 is made up of 14 amino acids. Germline lookup yields CDR1 SGHAT and CDR2 FQNNGV. Here the CDR3 reads CASSWLAANYGYTF. The CDR3 DNA reads as TGTGCCAGCAGCTGGTTGGCGGCCAACTATGGCTACACCTTC.